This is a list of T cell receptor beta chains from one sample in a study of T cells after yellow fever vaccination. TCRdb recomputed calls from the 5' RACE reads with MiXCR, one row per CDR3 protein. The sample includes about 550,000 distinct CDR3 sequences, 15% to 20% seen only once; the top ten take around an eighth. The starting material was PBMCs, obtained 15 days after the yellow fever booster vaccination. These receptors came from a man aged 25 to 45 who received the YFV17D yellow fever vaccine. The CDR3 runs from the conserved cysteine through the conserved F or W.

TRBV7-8	CASSKMTSGVEQFF
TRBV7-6	CASSVGSRAFF
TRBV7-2	CASSREFTGELFF
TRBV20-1	CSAPQSGYNEQFF
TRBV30	CAWTAVRYNEQFF
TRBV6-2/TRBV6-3	CASSRTLAHQGGGEQFF
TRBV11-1	CASSLAGVQNYEQYF
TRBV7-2	CASNLIAGGRGTGELFF
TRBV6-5	CASSYSIFRPDTQYF
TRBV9	CASSVLVSGNEQFF
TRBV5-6	CASSLAGELETQYF
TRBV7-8	CASSTLSGQREQYF
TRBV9	CASRKGYGYTF
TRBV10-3	CAISVTTWDEQFF
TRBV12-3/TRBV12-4	CASSYTIEKLFF
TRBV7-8	CASSLEGHGSSAKNIQYF
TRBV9	CASSPRGLAGRDTQYF
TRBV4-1	CASSNTPGRSRGYTF
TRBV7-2	CASLAGSGSSEQYF
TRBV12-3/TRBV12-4	CASSFRPYLGTEAFF
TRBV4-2	CASSQEEASGMGWGQYF
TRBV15	CATIRDTQYF
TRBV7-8	CASTLVGGRAHEQYF
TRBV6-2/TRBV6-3	CASSYGNSRYNEQFF
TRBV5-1	CASSGPQGTSTYEQYF
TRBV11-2	CASSLGPFRNYNEQFF
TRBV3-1	CASSRPGMSLYEQYF
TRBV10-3	CAIPHGLAGGRHPSEQYF
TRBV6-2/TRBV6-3	CASRTIAGAVVIDTQYF
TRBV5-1	CASSENVGTSNEQFF
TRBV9	CASSVGGGSEQYF
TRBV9	CASSVAGGRNIQYF
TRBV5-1	CASSRDSTGELFF